The 28 T cell receptor beta chains below come from one sample, sequenced in a study of technical replicates of blood from several donors. Method: immunoSEQ multiplex PCR; TCRdb's copy keeps in-frame clones and lacks some. The sample records 99,000 or so clones, 95% being singletons. The sample comprised T cells isolated from PBMCs. The receptor set was obtained from a human donor in good health.

The chain has TRBV5-1 and TRBJ1-1, with 9 bases aligning to TRBD1. The CDR3 totals 14 residues. Germline V lookup: CDR1 SGHRS, CDR2 YFSETQ. Trimming cost V 3 bases and J 6 bases; bases outside gene matches: 6. In DNA form, the CDR3 reads TGCGCCAGCAGCTGGGGGACAGGGTTGCCTGAAGCTTTCTTT. Translation gives CASSWGTGLPEAFF. The whole variable domain, remainder taken from reference TRBV5-1 and TRBJ1-1, is KAGVTQTPRYLIKTRGQQVTLSCSPISGHRSVSWYQQTPGQGLQFLFEYFSETQRNKGNFPGRFSGRQFSNSRSEMNVSTLELGDSALYLCASSWGTGLPEAFFGQGTRLTVV.

The J gene is TRBJ2-7, the V gene TRBV2; no reliable D call. The germline V gene has CDR1 SNHLY and CDR2 FYNNEI. The V end was cut by 9 bases, the J end by 2 bases, with 14 bases between. CDR3 length: 13 residues. The CDR3 DNA follows: TGTGCCAGTACCGGGTCCATAACCTACGAGCAGTACTTC. Its protein is CASTGSITYEQYF.

The chain couples TRBV6-5 to TRBJ2-1, with D tentatively TRBD2 (5 bases). Trimming took 6 bases from V and 0 from J, leaving 9 bases between them. CDR1 MNHEY and CDR2 SVGAGI come from the germline V gene. This CDR3 spans 14 amino acids. The CDR3 spells CASSPRGSYNEQFF. The CDR3 region has the DNA TGTGCCAGCAGCCCCCGGGGCTCCTACAATGAGCAGTTCTTC.

The chain combines TRBV5-1 with TRBJ2-1; D ambiguous. V was cut by 0 bases and J by 1 base, with 5 bases left in between. This CDR3 spans 14 amino acids. Germline lookup yields CDR1 SGHRS and CDR2 YFSETQ. The CDR3 DNA follows: TGCGCCAGCAGCTTGGTGCAGTCCTACAATGAGCAGTTCTTC. Protein sequence: CASSLVQSYNEQFF. The full variable domain, its missing parts supplied by reference TRBV5-1 and TRBJ2-1, is KAGVTQTPRYLIKTRGQQVTLSCSPISGHRSVSWYQQTPGQGLQFLFEYFSETQRNKGNFPGRFSGRQFSNSRSEMNVSTLELGDSALYLCASSLVQSYNEQFFGPGTRLTVL.

The chain employs TRBV5-1 and TRBJ1-3; no reliable D call. This CDR3 is 14 amino acids long. Looked up from germline, CDR1 is SGHRS and CDR2 is YFSETQ. With 0 bases removed from V and 3 bases from J, the gap between germline ends came to 7 bases. The CDR3 loop reads CASSLDTGGNTIYF. Written as DNA, the CDR3 is TGCGCCAGCAGCTTGGATACCGGTGGAAACACCATATATTTT.

The rearrangement links TRBV28 to TRBJ2-7, with 8 bases aligning to TRBD2. J lost 5 bases, V lost 8 bases, and 17 bases had no gene match. The CDR3 extends over 16 amino acids. In germline, CDR1 is MDHEN, CDR2 SYDVKM. The CDR3 spells CASPPRGRGVRDEQYF. CDR3 DNA: TGTGCCAGCCCTCCCCGGGGGCGGGGGGTCCGGGACGAGCAGTACTTC. Filled out from reference TRBV28 and TRBJ2-7, the complete variable domain reads DVKVTQSSRYLVKRTGEKVFLECVQDMDHENMFWYRQDPGLGLRLIYFSYDVKMKEKGDIPEGYSVSREKKERFSLILESASTNQTSMYLCASPPRGRGVRDEQYFGPGTRLTVT.

The chain combines TRBV28 with TRBJ2-1; 11 bases are shared with TRBD2. The germline gives CDR1 MDHEN, CDR2 SYDVKM. The CDR3 is made up of 15 amino acids. After removal of 6 bases from V and 5 bases from J, the junction contained 6 bases not matched to a gene. CDR3 protein: CASRGLAGGNNEQFF. CDR3 nucleotide sequence: TGTGCCAGCAGGGGGCTAGCGGGAGGAAACAATGAGCAGTTCTTC.

This chain links TRBV19 with TRBJ1-5; possibly TRBD1 for D (5 bases). Germline CDR1 and CDR2: LNHDA and SQIVND (reference sequence). V lost 4 bases and J 4 bases, leaving 11 bases between the germline ends. This CDR3 contains 14 residues. CDR3 in amino acids: CASSTDSANQPQHF. The CDR3 DNA is TGTGCCAGTAGTACCGACAGTGCAAATCAGCCCCAGCATTTT.

This chain joins TRBV4-1 and TRBJ1-1, with 8 bases lining up with TRBD1. The CDR3 is made up of 18 amino acids. The V segment lost 4 bases and the J segment 1 base; nucleotides outside the gene matches: 14. Germline V lookup: CDR1 MGHRA, CDR2 YSYEKL. CDR3 region: CASSPLGQGLRGNTEAFF. The CDR3 nucleotides read TGCGCCAGCAGCCCTTTAGGACAGGGATTAAGGGGGAACACTGAAGCTTTCTTT.

This CDR3 reads CASSRHSGASNANEQFF. The CDR3, as DNA: TGTGCCAGTAGTAGGCACAGCGGGGCCTCAAATGCAAATGAGCAGTTCTTC. The rearrangement uses TRBV19 and TRBJ2-1, with 7 bases matching TRBD2. Germline CDR1 and CDR2: LNHDA and SQIVND (reference sequence). V lost 4 bases to trimming and J lost 7 bases; unmatched junction nucleotides: 16. This CDR3 spans 17 amino acids. Combining the CDR3 with reference TRBV19 and TRBJ2-1 gives the whole variable domain DGGITQSPKYLFRKEGQNVTLSCEQNLNHDAMYWYRQDPGQGLRLIYYSQIVNDFQKGDIAEGYSVSREKKESFPLTVTSAQKNPTAFYLCASSRHSGASNANEQFFGPGTRLTVL.

The chain uses TRBV5-1 and TRBJ1-1, with D maybe TRBD1 (6 bases). This CDR3 contains 16 residues. With 5 bases removed from V and 3 bases from J, the gap between germline ends came to 20 bases. CDR1 and CDR2 (germline): SGHRS, YFSETQ. The CDR3 protein is CASSLPPQGGDTEAFF. CDR3 nucleotides: TGCGCCAGCAGTCTACCACCACAGGGTGGGGACACTGAAGCTTTCTTT.

The genes are TRBV28 and TRBJ2-7; TRBD1 is a possible D gene (5 bases). The CDR3 loop spans 11 amino acids. V was clipped by 8 bases and J by 6 bases, with 11 bases between them. Germline V gene sequence: CDR1 MDHEN, CDR2 SYDVKM. The CDR3 DNA reads TGTGCCAGCCCCAGCCAGGGCGAGCAGTACTTC. It encodes CASPSQGEQYF.

The chain employs TRBV5-6 and TRBJ2-7, with unresolved D. CDR1 and CDR2 from the germline V gene are SGHDT and YYEEEE. The V end was cut by 2 bases, the J end by 1 base, with 13 bases between. There are 15 residues in the CDR3. The CDR3 here is CASSFKQTFSYEQYF. CDR3 coding DNA: TGTGCCAGCAGCTTCAAACAGACCTTTTCCTACGAGCAGTACTTC. Drawing the rest from reference TRBV5-6 and TRBJ2-7, the complete variable domain is DAGVTQSPTHLIKTRGQQVTLRCSPKSGHDTVSWYQQALGQGPQFIFQYYEEEERQRGNFPDRFSGHQFPNYSSELNVNALLLGDSALYLCASSFKQTFSYEQYFGPGTRLTVT.

The chain joins TRBV4-1 to TRBJ2-2, with unresolved D. The germline CDR1 and CDR2 sequences are MGHRA and YSYEKL. This CDR3 is built from 17 residues. The V gene lost 2 bases and the J gene lost 6 bases, with 19 bases spanning the gap. The chain's CDR3 is CASSQRRHVSTPGELFF. CDR3 DNA sequence: TGCGCCAGCAGCCAACGCAGACACGTATCGACACCCGGGGAGCTGTTTTTT.

The V call is TRBV5-1, the J call TRBJ2-3, with 13 bases lining up with TRBD2. With 2 bases clipped from V and 2 bases from J, the junction kept 5 bases outside the gene matches. The CDR3 extends over 17 amino acids. Germline loops: CDR1 SGHRS, CDR2 YFSETQ. The CDR3 coding sequence is TGCGCCAGCAGCTTAACTAGCGGGGGGGCAGCCACAGATACGCAGTATTTT. This codes for CASSLTSGGAATDTQYF.

This clone was seen more than once but under ten times. The CDR3 bases are TGTGCCTGGAGTGCAGGAGGGAGATCAAGTGGCTACACCTTC. Translating gives CAWSAGGRSSGYTF. J is TRBJ1-2 and V is TRBV30; D uncertain. There are 14 residues in the CDR3. The V end was cut by 1 base, the J end by 7 bases, with 16 bases between. The germline CDR1 and CDR2 sequences are GTSNPN and SVGIG (reference sequence).

The rearrangement links TRBV19 to TRBJ2-7, with a weak D call TRBD1 (6 bases). The V gene's germline CDR1 is LNHDA and CDR2 SQIVND (reference sequence). The CDR3 contains 14 residues. V shed 4 bases and J shed 1 base, with 11 bases lying between them. The CDR3 spells CASSKRTESYEQYF. DNA for the CDR3: TGTGCCAGTAGTAAGAGGACAGAATCCTACGAGCAGTACTTC.

The chain employs TRBV4-2 and TRBJ1-5, with a tentative D call TRBD1 (6 bases). This CDR3 has 14 amino acids. V gave up 4 bases and J gave up 7 bases, with 14 bases separating them. CDR1 and CDR2 (germline): LGHNA, YNFKEQ. CDR3 protein: CASSLGGGHQPQHF. The CDR3 DNA follows: TGTGCCAGCAGCCTTGGGGGGGGGCACCAGCCCCAGCATTTT.

V is TRBV2 and J is TRBJ1-2, with 8 bases matching TRBD1. The germline V gene encodes CDR1 SNHLY and CDR2 FYNNEI. There are 15 residues in the CDR3. Trimming cost V 6 bases and J 0 bases; bases outside gene matches: 6. CDR3 region: CASRLQGAANYGYTF. The CDR3 bases are TGTGCCAGCAGGCTTCAGGGGGCAGCTAACTATGGCTACACCTTC.

The J gene is TRBJ1-2, the V gene TRBV10-2; D perhaps matches TRBD1 (6 bases). Looked up from germline, CDR1 is WSHSY and CDR2 is SAAADI. The V gene lost 4 bases and the J gene lost 4 bases, with 13 bases spanning the gap. This CDR3 spans 14 amino acids. CDR3: CASSGQGTFYGYTF. CDR3 sequence (DNA): TGCGCCAGCAGTGGTCAGGGGACCTTCTATGGCTACACCTTC.

The genes are TRBV18 and TRBJ2-7, with TRBD1 identical over 10 bases. The CDR3 consists of 15 residues. Germline loops: CDR1 KGHSH, CDR2 LQKENI. The V segment lost 2 bases and the J segment 5 bases; nucleotides outside the gene matches: 6. CDR3 loop: CASSPGGQGFHEQYF. DNA for the CDR3: TGTGCCAGCTCACCAGGGGGACAGGGGTTCCACGAGCAGTACTTC.

The chain is built from TRBV6-1 and TRBJ2-1; 11 bases map to TRBD2. The length of the CDR3 is 16 residues. With V trimmed by 2 bases and J by 12 bases, 12 bases remained unmatched. Germline V gives CDR1 MNHNS, CDR2 SASEGT. Here the CDR3 reads CASSETQLAGEEGQFF. CDR3 in DNA: TGTGCCAGCAGTGAAACCCAACTAGCGGGGGAGGAAGGGCAGTTCTTC.

The chain carries TRBV19 and TRBJ2-1, with TRBD2 identical over 10 bases. Germline values: CDR1 LNHDA, CDR2 SQIVND (reference sequence). With V trimmed by 6 bases and J by 9 bases, 5 bases remained unmatched. The CDR3 has 13 residues. The CDR3 here is CASRAGGLSEQFF. The CDR3 DNA follows: TGTGCCAGTAGAGCGGGGGGGCTTAGTGAGCAGTTCTTC.

The chain carries TRBV30 and TRBJ1-5, with 8 bases matching TRBD1. Germline CDR1 reads GTSNPN; CDR2 reads SVGIG (reference sequence). The V and J ends lost 3 bases and 5 bases, in that order; junction bases with no gene match: 3. This CDR3 has 13 amino acids. This chain's CDR3 is CAWSLQGDQPQHF. CDR3 nucleotide sequence: TGTGCCTGGAGCCTACAGGGGGATCAGCCCCAGCATTTT.

The genes are TRBV6-5 and TRBJ2-7; D perhaps matches TRBD2 (6 bases). This CDR3 is built from 14 residues. From germline, CDR1 is MNHEY and CDR2 SVGAGI. The V end was cut by 3 bases, the J end by 4 bases, with 13 bases between. CDR3 sequence: CASSYMRGLYEQYF. Here the CDR3 DNA reads TGTGCCAGCAGTTATATGCGGGGCTTGTACGAGCAGTACTTC.

The chain joins TRBV6-1 to TRBJ2-5, with D possibly matching TRBD1 (6 bases). The germline V and J ends were trimmed by 5 bases and 5 bases, with 12 bases remaining between them. The CDR3 consists of 13 residues. The germline V gene has CDR1 MNHNS and CDR2 SASEGT. CDR3 protein: CASSRDMGETQYF. The CDR3 nucleotides read TGTGCCAGCAGTAGGGACATGGGGGAGACCCAGTACTTC.

This chain connects TRBV19 to TRBJ1-3; D possibly corresponds to TRBD1 (5 bases). Trimming shortened V by 5 bases and J by 0 bases, and 17 bases separated the two germline ends. This CDR3 has 17 amino acids. Germline V gene data show CDR1 as LNHDA and CDR2 as SQIVND (reference sequence). This chain's CDR3 is CASSRLARQLSGNTIYF. In DNA, the CDR3 is TGTGCCAGTAGTCGATTAGCTCGACAGCTCTCTGGAAACACCATATATTTT.

This sequence joins TRBV5-1 and TRBJ1-2; the match to TRBD1 covers 10 bases. The CDR3 is made up of 14 amino acids. Trimming took 4 bases from V and 8 from J; bases not matched to a gene: 8. Germline CDR1 is SGHRS and CDR2 is YFSETQ. The CDR3 loop reads CASSVDRGLIGYTF. CDR3 DNA sequence: TGCGCCAGCAGCGTCGACAGGGGGCTGATCGGCTACACCTTC.